This entry features one T cell receptor beta chain sequence. This sample is drawn from a study of PD-1 blockade in classical Hodgkin lymphoma. The method was immunoSEQ multiplex PCR; TCRdb's version includes in-frame clones alone and lacks a portion of them. The data hold around 20,000 clones, with 60% to 80% observed a single time. The CDR3 totals 15 residues. Germline CDR1 MNHEY, CDR2 SVGAGI. Trimming stripped 2 bases from V and 5 bases from J, with 15 bases between. As for time point: cycle 4 day 1 (C4D1), after more than five weeks of nivolumab. All trial patients relapsed after autologous stem cell transplantation.

This TCR was sampled from a human donor with classical Hodgkin lymphoma. This sequence joins TRBV6-5 and TRBJ1-1, with TRBD1 as a possible D gene (5 bases). Sequencing was performed on peripheral blood mononuclear cells (PBMCs), taken before the fourth cycle of nivolumab. The chain's CDR3 is CASSYQGTTRTEAFF. Written as DNA, the CDR3 is TGTGCCAGCAGTTACCAGGGCACGACGCGAACTGAAGCTTTCTTT.